This T cell receptor (beta chain) originates from a study of cytomegalovirus exposure and HLA in healthy donors. The study's findings and limits: Some public TCRs appeared in many individuals, while most sequences were rare. Using the classifier, cytomegalovirus status was reportedly diagnosed with high specificity and sensitivity.

This table comes from immunoSEQ multiplex PCR, and its TCRdb copy is limited to in-frame clones, with some not included. The sample holds 180,000 or so clones, about 86% seen once. With regard to this clone: Its specificity is unknown.

The sequenced sample consisted of PBMCs. This clonotype was sampled from a woman between 25 and 40 years old in good health and CMV-seronegative.

DNA for the CDR3: TGCGCCAGCAGCTTGTTAGGGGGCGTCGAAAAACTGTTTTTT. This sequence encodes CASSLLGGVEKLFF. This sequence joins TRBV5-1 and TRBJ1-4, with TRBD1 matching 7 bases. The germline V gene encodes CDR1 SGHRS and CDR2 YFSETQ. The V and J ends lost 1 base and 8 bases, in that order; junction bases with no gene match: 5. This CDR3 is built from 14 residues. Complete variable domain (other parts from reference TRBV5-1 and TRBJ1-4): KAGVTQTPRYLIKTRGQQVTLSCSPISGHRSVSWYQQTPGQGLQFLFEYFSETQRNKGNFPGRFSGRQFSNSRSEMNVSTLELGDSALYLCASSLLGGVEKLFFGSGTQLSVL.